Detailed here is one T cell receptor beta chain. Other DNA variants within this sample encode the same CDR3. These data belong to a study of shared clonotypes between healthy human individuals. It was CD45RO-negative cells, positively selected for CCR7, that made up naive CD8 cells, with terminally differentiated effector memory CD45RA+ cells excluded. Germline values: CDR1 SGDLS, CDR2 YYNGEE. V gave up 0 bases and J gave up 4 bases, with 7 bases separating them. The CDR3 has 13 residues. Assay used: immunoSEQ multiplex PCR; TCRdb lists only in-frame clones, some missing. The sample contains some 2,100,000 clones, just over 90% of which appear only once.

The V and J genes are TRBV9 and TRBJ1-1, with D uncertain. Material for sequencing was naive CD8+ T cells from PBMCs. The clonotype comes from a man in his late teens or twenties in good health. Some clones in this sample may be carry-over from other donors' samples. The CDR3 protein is CASSVGSGTEAFF. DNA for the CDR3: TGTGCCAGCAGCGTAGGGAGCGGCACTGAAGCTTTCTTT.